The 18 T cell receptor beta chains listed next were all sequenced from one sample in a study of cytomegalovirus exposure and HLA in healthy donors. PCR primers comprised 60 Vbeta and 13 Jbeta primers. The assay was immunoSEQ multiplex PCR, and TCRdb's table has in-frame clones only and misses some. The sample records about 180,000 clones, roughly 76% being singletons. Material for sequencing was PBMCs. The receptor set was obtained from a woman between 18 and 29 years old in good health and CMV-seropositive.

This sequence joins TRBV29-1 and TRBJ2-4; TRBD1 might be the D (6 bases). CDR1 is SQVTM and CDR2 is ANQGSEA in the germline V gene. This CDR3 spans 12 amino acids. V lost 7 bases to trimming and J lost 2 bases, with 9 bases between them. The CDR3 nucleotides are TGCAGCGCAACAGGGACCAAAAACATTCAGTACTTC. It yields the protein CSATGTKNIQYF. The variable domain in full, completed from reference TRBV29-1 and TRBJ2-4, reads SAVISQKPSRDICQRGTSLTIQCQVDSQVTMMFWYRQQPGQSLTLIATANQGSEATYESGFVIDKFPISRPNLTFSTLTVSNMSPEDSSIYLCSATGTKNIQYFGAGTRLSVL.

This clone has only one observation. The chain joins TRBV27 to TRBJ2-7, with D perhaps matching TRBD2 (6 bases). Germline V gene lookup returns CDR1 MNHEY and CDR2 SMNVEV (reference sequence). Trimming left V 5 bases short and J 2 bases short, with 10 bases between. The CDR3 consists of 13 residues. CDR3 sequence reads: CASSRGSTYEQYF. The CDR3 DNA is TGTGCCAGCAGTCGGGGGTCAACCTACGAGCAGTACTTC.

This clone was observed a handful of times. V usage is TRBV2 and J usage is TRBJ2-1; D may be TRBD2 (5 bases). The CDR3 is 14 residues long. Germline loops: CDR1 SNHLY, CDR2 FYNNEI. Trimming left V 6 bases short and J 14 bases short, with 23 bases between. This chain's CDR3 is CASSLDLADNGEFF. DNA for the CDR3: TGTGCCAGCAGCCTGGATCTAGCCGACAATGGGGAGTTCTTC.

The V call is TRBV12-5, the J call TRBJ2-1; 8 bases are shared with TRBD2. The CDR3 sequence is 15 residues long. The germline CDR1 and CDR2 sequences are LGHNT and FRNRAP. Losses at the gene ends were 5 bases for V and 4 bases for J; bases not matched to a gene: 7. CDR3: CASGPGGAVYNEQFF. CDR3 coding DNA: TGTGCTAGTGGTCCCGGGGGGGCGGTGTACAATGAGCAGTTCTTC.

The V and J genes are TRBV9 and TRBJ1-1; D gene unclear. Germline-derived CDR1 and CDR2 are SGDLS and YYNGEE. V dropped 0 bases and J dropped 7 bases, with 10 bases sitting between them. CDR3 length: 13 amino acids. In DNA form, the CDR3 reads TGTGCCAGCAGCGTAGTTACGGACTTTGAAGCTTTCTTT. This sequence encodes CASSVVTDFEAFF. Complete variable domain (other parts from reference TRBV9 and TRBJ1-1): DSGVTQTPKHLITATGQRVTLRCSPRSGDLSVYWYQQSLDQGLQFLIQYYNGEERAKGNILERFSAQQFPDLHSELNLSSLELGDSALYFCASSVVTDFEAFFGQGTRLTVV.

The V call is TRBV30, the J call TRBJ2-5; D is ambiguous. V was clipped by 2 bases and J by 5 bases, with 6 bases between them. CDR3 length: 11 amino acids. Germline V gives CDR1 GTSNPN, CDR2 SVGIG (reference sequence). The CDR3 reads CAWSNSETQYF. The CDR3 DNA sequence: TGTGCCTGGAGTAACTCTGAGACCCAGTACTTC.

This sequence joins TRBV5-1 and TRBJ1-6; D unclear. V was cut by 4 bases and J by 9 bases, with 14 bases left in between. Germline CDR1 and CDR2: SGHRS and YFSETQ. The CDR3 loop spans 14 amino acids. In DNA, the CDR3 is TGCGCCAGCAGCAAGTCCTCGGGAATTTCACCCCTCCACTTT. The encoded protein is CASSKSSGISPLHF. Variable domain in full (rest from reference TRBV5-1 and TRBJ1-6): KAGVTQTPRYLIKTRGQQVTLSCSPISGHRSVSWYQQTPGQGLQFLFEYFSETQRNKGNFPGRFSGRQFSNSRSEMNVSTLELGDSALYLCASSKSSGISPLHFGNGTRLTVT.

The chain couples TRBV15 to TRBJ1-5, with D tentatively TRBD1 (5 bases). V dropped 8 bases and J dropped 3 bases, with 14 bases sitting between them. The CDR3 contains 14 residues. Germline V gives CDR1 LNHNV, CDR2 YYDKDF (reference sequence). In DNA form, the CDR3 reads TGTGCCACCCGGCAGGCAGGGTTCAATCAGCCCCAGCATTTT. It is translated as CATRQAGFNQPQHF. The whole variable domain, filled in from reference TRBV15 and TRBJ1-5, reads DAMVIQNPRYQVTQFGKPVTLSCSQTLNHNVMYWYQQKSSQAPKLLFHYYDKDFNNEADTPDNFQSRRPNTSFCFLDIRSPGLGDTAMYLCATRQAGFNQPQHFGDGTRLSIL.

The chain carries TRBV10-3 and TRBJ2-3; 8 bases line up with TRBD1. In germline, CDR1 is ENHRY, CDR2 SYGVKD. The ends lost 10 bases at V and 0 bases at J; junction bases unmatched: 6. The CDR3 covers 14 residues. Here the CDR3 reads CASQGAVSTDTQYF. Here the CDR3 DNA reads TGTGCCAGCCAGGGGGCAGTTAGCACAGATACGCAGTATTTT.

The V and J genes are TRBV7-3 and TRBJ1-1; 8 bases are shared with TRBD1. In germline, CDR1 is SGHTA, CDR2 FQGTGA. V was pared by 5 bases and J by 5 bases, with 7 bases of the junction left unmatched. The CDR3 has 14 amino acids. The CDR3 region is CASSPTGGRTEAFF. In nucleotides, the CDR3 is TGTGCCAGCAGCCCAACAGGGGGGCGGACTGAAGCTTTCTTT.

A single count supports this clone. The chain joins TRBV7-2 to TRBJ2-6; 7 nucleotides line up with TRBD1. Germline CDR1 SGHTA, CDR2 FQGNSA. Trimming took 8 bases from V and 2 from J; bases not matched to a gene: 12. The CDR3 spans 17 residues. The CDR3 DNA reads as TGTGCCAGCGGGACCCTGACAGGGCGGGCTGGGGCCAACGTCCTGACTTTC. It is translated as CASGTLTGRAGANVLTF.

This chain uses TRBV6-5 with TRBJ2-7, with 9 nucleotides matching TRBD1. The length of the CDR3 is 15 residues. The germline V gene has CDR1 MNHEY and CDR2 SVGAGI. Trimming removed 0 bases from V and 4 bases from J; junction bases left unmatched: 4. CDR3 in DNA: TGTGCCAGCAGTTACTCCGGGACAGGGACTTACGAGCAGTACTTC. Translated: CASSYSGTGTYEQYF.

This sequence joins TRBV6-5 and TRBJ1-6; the match to TRBD1 covers 7 bases. V gave up 2 bases and J gave up 7 bases; unmatched junction bases: 2. The germline V gene has CDR1 MNHEY and CDR2 SVGAGI. The CDR3 extends over 14 amino acids. The CDR3 sequence is CASSYGTENSPLHF. Written as DNA, the CDR3 is TGTGCCAGCAGTTACGGGACAGAAAATTCACCCCTCCACTTT.

The chain joins TRBV5-1 to TRBJ2-6, with 7 positions matching TRBD1. Trimming at V came to 1 base and at J to 0 bases, leaving 4 bases not matched to a gene. This CDR3 has 17 residues. Per the germline V gene, CDR1 is SGHRS and CDR2 is YFSETQ. This CDR3 reads CASSLTGDDSGANVLTF. The DNA for the CDR3 is TGCGCCAGCAGCTTGACAGGGGATGACTCTGGGGCCAACGTCCTGACTTTC.

The chain links TRBV25-1 to TRBJ2-1; 7 bases are shared with TRBD1. This CDR3 has 18 amino acids. The germline gives CDR1 MGHDK, CDR2 SYGVNS. V dropped 5 bases and J dropped 1; count of bases not matched to a gene: 14. For the CDR3, the DNA is TGTGCCAGCAGTAAACACCCAGACAGGGTTAAGTCCTACAATGAGCAGTTCTTC. Its protein product is CASSKHPDRVKSYNEQFF.

The CDR3 bases are TGCGCCAGCAGCCAAGGGAGGGGGGGCTATGGCTACACCTTC. Translated, it gives CASSQGRGGYGYTF. The chain carries TRBV4-3 and TRBJ1-2; the D gene is possibly TRBD1 (6 bases). The CDR3 loop spans 14 amino acids. Germline lookup yields CDR1 LGHNA and CDR2 YSLEER. Trimming took off 1 base at V and 4 bases at J, with 10 bases between the two ends.

V gene TRBV5-1 combines with J gene TRBJ2-7, with TRBD2 as a possible D gene (6 bases). Germline CDR1 SGHRS, CDR2 YFSETQ. This CDR3 contains 11 residues. V was shortened by 6 bases and J by 12 bases, with 16 bases between the two germline ends. The CDR3 loop reads CASTKAGSGYF. CDR3 sequence (DNA): TGCGCCAGCACTAAGGCAGGTAGCGGGTACTTC.

This clone has just one count. V gene TRBV6-1 combines with J gene TRBJ2-7, with no clear D. V lost 2 bases to trimming and J lost 3 bases, with 14 bases between them. The CDR3 covers 15 residues. The germline V gene has CDR1 MNHNS and CDR2 SASEGT. CDR3 nucleotides: TGTGCCAGCAGTGAAACGCACAAATCCCACTACGAGCAGTACTTC. Residues: CASSETHKSHYEQYF.